This T cell receptor (beta chain) was observed in a study of OX40 agonist ivuxolimab in advanced cancers. As for this clone: Antigen: not known.

With autoimmune disease history or systemic immunosuppression, patients were excluded. CDR3 size: 15 residues. The V gene end was trimmed by 4 bases and the J gene end by 4 bases; junction bases not matched to a gene: 6. The germline V gene encodes CDR1 SGDLS and CDR2 YYNGEE. Study-wide points: On average, CD8+ T cells had more expanded clones than CD4+.

Only in-frame clones appear in the TCRdb table, and some are missing; sequencing was by immunoSEQ multiplex PCR. The data show around 75,000 clones, approximately 86% seen once. Here the sequenced sample was CD4+ or CD8+ T cells sorted from blood, taken in a trial of the OX40 agonist ivuxolimab. This rearrangement joins TRBV9 to TRBJ1-2; 11 nucleotides line up with TRBD1. This receptor was identified in an adult with an advanced solid tumor such as melanoma, head and neck, liver or kidney cancer. The CDR3 sequence is CASSQGQGGGYGYTF. The CDR3 DNA is TGTGCCAGCAGCCAGGGACAGGGGGGTGGCTATGGCTACACCTTC.